Listed here are 13 T cell receptor beta chains from one sample, sequenced in a study of T cell repertoires in cytomegalovirus infection (dated by TCRdb to between 2018 and 2020). Sequencing instrument: Illumina HiSeq 1500. Using fastp at Q25 and MiXCR, TCRdb reprocessed the public reads and kept productive beta chains. Each entry is one CDR3 protein sequence, shown with its most common DNA and genes. Present in this sample are roughly 760,000 distinct CDR3 sequences, approximately 40% of which were seen just once. The ten largest clonotypes hold roughly 2.9% of the sample. Sequences were obtained from PBMCs. These receptors came from a human donor in good health (CMV status not recorded). Some clones in this sample may be carry-over from other donors' samples.

At least ten counts were recorded for this clonotype. The chain links TRBV7-8 to TRBJ1-5; a possible D gene is TRBD1 (6 bases). The CDR3 is 13 amino acids. Germline lookup yields CDR1 SGHVS and CDR2 FQNEAQ. The germline V and J ends were trimmed by 7 bases and 4 bases, with 11 bases remaining between them. CDR3 sequence (DNA): TGTGCCAGCATGGACAGTATTAATCAGCCCCAGCATTTT. This sequence encodes CASMDSINQPQHF.

V gene TRBV9 combines with J gene TRBJ2-2; the match to TRBD2 covers 10 bases. The V gene end was trimmed by 0 bases and the J gene end by 0 bases; junction bases not matched to a gene: 2. CDR1 SGDLS and CDR2 YYNGEE come from the germline V gene. The CDR3 is made up of 17 amino acids. The DNA of the CDR3 is TGTGCCAGCAGCGTAGTGAGCGGGGGGGCGAACACCGGGGAGCTGTTTTTT. Its protein product is CASSVVSGGANTGELFF.

The rearrangement links TRBV5-6 to TRBJ1-2, with 7 bases identical to TRBD1. The germline V gene has CDR1 SGHDT and CDR2 YYEEEE. Trimming at V came to 6 bases and at J to 4 bases, leaving 6 bases not matched to a gene. CDR3 length equals 13 residues. The CDR3 loop is CASNEDRSYGYTF. CDR3 sequence (DNA): TGTGCCAGCAACGAGGACAGGAGCTATGGCTACACCTTC.

This chain connects TRBV19 to TRBJ2-3; 7 nucleotides match TRBD2. With V trimmed by 9 bases and J by 1 base, 10 bases remained unmatched. The V gene's germline CDR1 is LNHDA and CDR2 SQIVND (reference sequence). The CDR3 is 15 residues long. The CDR3 nucleotides read TGTGCCAGCAGCGGGATGTGGCGGGGCACAGATACGCAGTATTTT. Amino acids: CASSGMWRGTDTQYF.

The J gene is TRBJ2-1, the V gene TRBV7-9; 8 bases are a match to TRBD2. Unmatched junction bases numbered 4, after V lost 5 bases and J lost 10 bases. CDR3 size: 12 residues. Germline CDR1 reads SEHNR; CDR2 reads FQNEAQ (reference sequence). The CDR3 DNA follows: TGTGCCAGCAGCATTAGCGGGGCCGAGCAGTTCTTC. Encoded protein: CASSISGAEQFF.

The chain's CDR3 is CASSLVWQRRIDEKLFF. The CDR3 DNA reads TGTGCCAGCAGCTTAGTATGGCAGAGGAGAATAGATGAAAAACTGTTTTTT. The chain is built from TRBV7-2 and TRBJ1-4; D is undetermined. The CDR3 totals 17 residues. In germline, CDR1 is SGHTA, CDR2 FQGNSA. V lost 1 base and J lost 6, with 18 bases in between.

This chain connects TRBV19 to TRBJ1-4; 9 bases align to TRBD1. Germline V gives CDR1 LNHDA, CDR2 SQIVND (reference sequence). The ends lost 4 bases at V and 6 bases at J; junction bases unmatched: 3. The CDR3 contains 14 residues. CDR3 bases: TGTGCCAGTAGTAAAACAGGGGGCGATGAAAAACTGTTTTTT. Amino acids: CASSKTGGDEKLFF.

In regard to this clonotype: One base away lies a much larger clone, so this may be a sequencing read error. The V and J genes are TRBV12-3 or TRBV12-4 and TRBJ2-5; 8 nucleotides agree with TRBD1. There are 14 residues in the CDR3. CDR3 sequence (DNA): TGTCCCAGCAGTTTCCGGGACAGGACGGAGACCCAGTACTTC. This codes for CPSSFRDRTETQYF.

This sequence joins TRBV6-1 and TRBJ1-4, with 11 positions matching TRBD1. Germline V gene sequence: CDR1 MNHNS, CDR2 SASEGT. The J segment lost 11 bases and the V segment lost 3 bases, leaving 14 bases of the junction unmatched. CDR3 size: 17 residues. The CDR3, as DNA: TGTGCCAGCAGTGACCCCACCTCGGACAGGGGGCTTGGGAAACTGTTTTTT. This codes for CASSDPTSDRGLGKLFF.

Comments on this clonotype: The CDR3 carries no conserved terminal phenylalanine or tryptophan, so it likely arises from a read error. The chain has TRBV5-4 and TRBJ2-7; D not certain. CDR3 length: 18 residues. The germline V and J ends were trimmed by 2 bases and 1 base, with 22 bases remaining between them. Per germline, CDR1 SGHNT and CDR2 YYREEE (reference sequence). CDR3 protein: CASSFLVLDPRKSYEQYL. The CDR3 coding sequence is TGTGCCAGCAGCTTTTTGGTTTTAGACCCCAGAAAATCCTACGAGCAGTACTTA.

The rearrangement joins TRBV7-2 to TRBJ1-1; D possibly corresponds to TRBD1 (6 bases). This CDR3 spans 14 amino acids. Trimming left V 5 bases short and J 6 bases short, with 16 bases between. The germline V gene has CDR1 SGHTA and CDR2 FQGNSA. This CDR3 reads CASSPSGGGPEAFF. CDR3 nucleotide sequence: TGTGCCAGCAGCCCCTCCGGGGGGGGGCCTGAAGCTTTCTTT.

This clonotype has more than one count but fewer than ten. This chain uses TRBV6-6 with TRBJ1-5; no clear D gene. The CDR3 totals 10 residues. Trimming stripped 10 bases from V and 3 bases from J, with 4 bases between. Germline assignment: CDR1 MNHNY and CDR2 SVGAGI (reference sequence). The CDR3, as DNA: TGTGCCACTCACAATCAGCCCCAGCATTTT. It translates to CATHNQPQHF.

V is TRBV5-4 and J is TRBJ1-4, with 7 bases that match TRBD1. With 3 bases clipped from V and 4 bases from J, the junction kept 6 bases outside the gene matches. CDR1 is SGHNT, CDR2 YYREEE, per germline (reference sequence). CDR3 size: 15 residues. DNA of the CDR3: TGTGCCAGCAGCTGGACAGGAGCTAGTAATGAAAAACTGTTTTTT. This sequence encodes CASSWTGASNEKLFF.